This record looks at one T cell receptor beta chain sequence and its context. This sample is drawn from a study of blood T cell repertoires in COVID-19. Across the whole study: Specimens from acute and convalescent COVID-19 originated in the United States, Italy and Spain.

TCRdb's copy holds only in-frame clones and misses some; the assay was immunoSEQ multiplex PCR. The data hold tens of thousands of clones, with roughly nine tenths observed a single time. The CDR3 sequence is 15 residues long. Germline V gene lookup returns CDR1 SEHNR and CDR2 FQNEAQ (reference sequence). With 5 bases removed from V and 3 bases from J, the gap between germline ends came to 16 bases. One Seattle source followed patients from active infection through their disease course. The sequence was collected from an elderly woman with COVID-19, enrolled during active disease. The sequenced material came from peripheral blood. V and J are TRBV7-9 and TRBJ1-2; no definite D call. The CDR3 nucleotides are TGTGCCAGCAGCCGGTACGCGGGGTCGGACTATGGCTACACCTTC. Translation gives CASSRYAGSDYGYTF.